This TCR beta chain came from a study of PD-L1 blockade in urothelial cancer. Study information: The patients' atezolizumab therapy, 1,200 mg intravenously every 3 weeks, started at some point between 2013 and 2014. Previous chemotherapy exposure amounted to 0 to 3 regimens for patients. Blood was evaluated 3 weeks (second dose) and 6 weeks after therapy began.

Assay used: immunoSEQ multiplex PCR; TCRdb lists only in-frame clones, some missing. The profile covers tens of thousands of clones, with around 89% appearing a single time and roughly 1.6% taken by the ten largest. Time point: pretreatment peripheral blood. The CDR3 sequence is 14 residues long. Germline CDR1 and CDR2: MNHNY and SVGAGI (reference sequence). V lost 7 bases, J lost 1 base, and 13 bases lay in between. The material sequenced was PBMCs, taken around atezolizumab (anti-PD-L1) treatment. The rearrangement uses TRBV6-6 and TRBJ1-1; a possible D gene is TRBD1 (5 bases). The sequence was collected from a man in his sixties with urothelial cancer. This chain's CDR3 is CASNKQEGNTEAFF. The CDR3 bases are TGTGCCAGCAACAAACAGGAGGGGAACACTGAAGCTTTCTTT.